This T cell receptor (beta chain) comes out of a study of blood T cell repertoires in COVID-19. Per the germline V gene, CDR1 is LNHDA and CDR2 is SQIVND (reference sequence). Trimming at V came to 5 bases and at J to 7 bases, leaving 11 bases not matched to a gene. The length of the CDR3 is 15 residues. Measured with immunoSEQ multiplex PCR; TCRdb has only the in-frame clones, and not every one. The sample consists of roughly 260,000 clones, 80% to 95% of them appearing once. The rearrangement links TRBV19 to TRBJ2-1; 7 bases map to TRBD2. Material for sequencing was peripheral blood. The origin of this receptor is a person in their late teens or twenties with COVID-19, enrolled during active disease. CDR3 bases: TGTGCCAGTAGTCCACCGGCGACGGGAGGAAATGAGCAGTTCTTC. Amino acids: CASSPPATGGNEQFF.